Following are 4 T cell receptor beta chains from one sample sequenced in a study of spatial heterogeneity in lung cancer. Each CDR3 protein gets one entry after TCRdb re-called the 5' RACE reads with MiXCR. The data show under 30,000 distinct CDR3 sequences, with under 4% seen just once and more than 25% held by the top ten. The time point here: sample taken at primary tumor resection. The sample here was PBMCs, taken at surgery. All receptors derive from a female donor with early-stage non-small cell lung cancer.

This clonotype was recorded many times. The chain has TRBV18 and TRBJ2-2; no clear D gene. Trimming shortened V by 6 bases and J by 5 bases, and 13 bases separated the two germline ends. The length of the CDR3 is 14 residues. Germline loops: CDR1 KGHSH, CDR2 LQKENI. The CDR3 DNA sequence: TGTGCCAGCTCCTCTTACGGCAGGACCGGGGAGCTGTTTTTT. Amino acids: CASSSYGRTGELFF.

In this sample, this clonotype turned up many times. The chain carries TRBV18 and TRBJ2-7; D gene ambiguous. The CDR3 is made up of 13 amino acids. Trimming stripped 3 bases from V and 4 bases from J, with 10 bases between. Germline V lookup: CDR1 KGHSH, CDR2 LQKENI. CDR3 bases: TGTGCCAGCTCACCCGGACCAACGTACGAGCAGTACTTC. The encoded protein is CASSPGPTYEQYF.

This clonotype was seen repeatedly, ten times or more. This chain links TRBV20-1 with TRBJ1-5; the D gene is possibly TRBD1 (6 bases). Trimming pared 8 bases from V and 7 bases from J, leaving 21 bases between. In germline, CDR1 is DFQATT, CDR2 SNEGSKA (reference sequence). The CDR3 length is 14 residues. CDR3: CSTAGGRWSQPQHF. The CDR3 DNA follows: TGCAGTACCGCGGGGGGGCGGTGGAGCCAGCCCCAGCATTTT.

This clonotype was seen repeatedly, ten times or more. The V gene is TRBV28, the J gene TRBJ2-7; 7 bases line up with TRBD1. The CDR3 contains 14 residues. Germline-derived CDR1 and CDR2 are MDHEN and SYDVKM. Unmatched junction bases numbered 8, after V lost 6 bases and J lost 3 bases. CDR3 in amino acids: CASRYRGDIYEQYF. CDR3 DNA sequence: TGTGCCAGCAGGTACAGGGGAGATATCTACGAGCAGTACTTC. Based on the CDR3 plus reference TRBV28 and TRBJ2-7, the full variable domain is DVKVTQSSRYLVKRTGEKVFLECVQDMDHENMFWYRQDPGLGLRLIYFSYDVKMKEKGDIPEGYSVSREKKERFSLILESASTNQTSMYLCASRYRGDIYEQYFGPGTRLTVT.